Following are 24 T cell receptor beta chains from one sample sequenced in a study of T cells in Graves' hyperthyroidism and ophthalmopathy. TCR beta CDR3 sequences were amplified from RNA transcripts. HTBI primers were employed in a first-round RT-PCR of the TCR CDR3. One entry per CDR3 protein results from TCRdb running MiXCR on the multiplex PCR reads. The sample gives more than 650,000 distinct CDR3 sequences, 14% of which show up once; around 9.6% is in the top ten. Sequenced material: blood. The source of these receptors is a woman between 18 and 29 years old with Graves' hyperthyroidism.

At least ten counts were recorded for this clonotype. V and J are TRBV18 and TRBJ2-1; 12 nucleotides line up with TRBD2. The CDR3 length is 17 residues. V was pared by 0 bases and J by 7 bases, with 7 bases of the junction left unmatched. Germline V gene lookup returns CDR1 KGHSH and CDR2 LQKENI. Here the CDR3 DNA reads TGTGCCAGCTCACCACCGCCTCTAGCGGGAGGGCCAAATGAGCAGTTCTTC. Its protein product is CASSPPPLAGGPNEQFF.

This clonotype was recorded many times. This chain links TRBV28 with TRBJ1-2; 7 bases line up with TRBD1. CDR1 MDHEN and CDR2 SYDVKM come from the germline V gene. The trim removed 1 base at V and 7 bases at J, leaving 6 bases unmatched. This CDR3 comprises 14 residues. The CDR3 coding sequence is TGTGCCAGCAGTTTATTGACAGGGATAGGTGGCTACACCTTC. Protein product: CASSLLTGIGGYTF.

This clonotype was seen ten or more times. The chain recombines TRBV4-1 with TRBJ1-2; tentative D call: TRBD1 (5 bases). Germline-derived CDR1 and CDR2 are MGHRA and YSYEKL. The length of the CDR3 is 14 residues. Trimming shortened V by 6 bases and J by 3 bases, and 14 bases separated the two germline ends. The CDR3 protein is CASSPRQGHYGYTF. The CDR3 nucleotides read TGCGCCAGCAGTCCCCGGCAGGGACACTATGGCTACACCTTC.

This clonotype was picked up many times. The rearrangement joins TRBV12-3 or TRBV12-4 to TRBJ2-3; a weak D match, TRBD1 (6 bases). The CDR3 sequence is 15 residues long. V shed 3 bases and J shed 0 bases, with 10 bases lying between them. The CDR3 DNA reads as TGTGCCAGCAGTTTCCGGACAGCTAGCACAGATACGCAGTATTTT. This encodes CASSFRTASTDTQYF.

This clonotype was detected ten times or more. The chain employs TRBV12-3 or TRBV12-4 and TRBJ2-2, with 7 bases lining up with TRBD1. The junction had 7 bases not matched to a gene; V was cut back by 6 bases and J by 6 bases. CDR3 length equals 14 residues. The CDR3 coding sequence is TGTGCCAGCAGCCCGACAGGGAAGGCCGGGGAGCTGTTTTTT. Its protein is CASSPTGKAGELFF.

This clonotype was seen at least ten times. This rearrangement joins TRBV20-1 to TRBJ1-1, with 10 positions matching TRBD1. The length of the CDR3 is 15 residues. Germline V CDR1 and CDR2: DFQATT, SNEGSKA (reference sequence). Trimming took 2 bases from V and 1 from J; bases not matched to a gene: 4. The CDR3 coding sequence is TGCAGTGCTAGAAGACAGGGGGCCTCGAACACTGAAGCTTTCTTT. Encoded protein: CSARRQGASNTEAFF.

This clonotype came up a few times. The chain carries TRBV29-1 and TRBJ2-7; D is perhaps TRBD1 (6 bases). Germline loops: CDR1 SQVTM, CDR2 ANQGSEA. The CDR3 length is 13 residues. With 2 bases removed from V and 6 bases from J, the gap between germline ends came to 14 bases. The CDR3: CSVERTEDGEQYF. As DNA, the CDR3 is TGCAGCGTTGAAAGGACAGAGGACGGCGAGCAGTACTTC.

At least ten counts were recorded for this clonotype. This chain joins TRBV2 and TRBJ2-1, with D hard to call. The CDR3 sequence is 12 residues long. Germline V gene lookup returns CDR1 SNHLY and CDR2 FYNNEI. V was clipped by 5 bases and J by 7 bases, with 9 bases between them. The CDR3: CASSRGVNEQFF. The CDR3 DNA is TGTGCCAGCAGTAGAGGTGTAAATGAGCAGTTCTTC.

The CDR3 region has the DNA TGTGCCATCAGTGACCCGGACAGGGCCAAATTCTACGAGCAGTACTTC. Its protein is CAISDPDRAKFYEQYF. The rearrangement uses TRBV10-3 and TRBJ2-7, with 8 bases lining up with TRBD1. Germline values: CDR1 ENHRY, CDR2 SYGVKD. The CDR3 totals 16 residues. Trimming at V came to 3 bases and at J to 3 bases, leaving 10 bases not matched to a gene.

This clonotype has only a few counts. V usage is TRBV14 and J usage is TRBJ2-7; maybe TRBD2 (5 bases). The CDR3 spans 14 residues. V was trimmed by 10 bases and J by 3 bases, leaving 19 bases between them. Germline values: CDR1 SGHDN, CDR2 FVKESK. CDR3 sequence reads: CATLRAPAFYEQYF. The CDR3 region has the DNA TGTGCCACTTTGAGGGCCCCAGCTTTCTACGAGCAGTACTTC.

This clonotype was seen at least ten times. The CDR3 is CASSFRGGGGPYYNEQFF. For the CDR3, the DNA is TGTGCCAGCAGTTTTCGGGGAGGGGGCGGGCCGTACTACAATGAGCAGTTCTTC. The chain recombines TRBV28 with TRBJ2-1; D may match TRBD1 or TRBD2 (7 bases each). Per germline, CDR1 MDHEN and CDR2 SYDVKM. Trimming took 3 bases from V and 3 from J, leaving 21 bases between them. The CDR3 is made up of 18 amino acids.

Many counts were recorded for this clonotype. V and J are TRBV7-2 and TRBJ2-5; 8 nucleotides agree with TRBD1. Germline V gives CDR1 SGHTA, CDR2 FQGNSA. The CDR3 totals 13 residues. Trimming removed 3 bases from V and 5 bases from J; junction bases left unmatched: 2. The CDR3 DNA is TGTGCCAGCAGCTTCAGGGGGCTGGAGACCCAGTACTTC. It specifies CASSFRGLETQYF.

This clonotype was recorded a few times. The rearrangement links TRBV2 to TRBJ2-7; weak D call: TRBD1 (5 bases). The CDR3 extends over 16 amino acids. The V end lost 1 base, the J end lost 6 bases, and 19 bases lay between the germline ends. Germline V gene data show CDR1 as SNHLY and CDR2 as FYNNEI. CDR3 sequence: CASSEVLRSQDSEQYF. The CDR3 DNA reads as TGTGCCAGCAGTGAAGTTCTAAGGAGCCAAGACAGCGAGCAGTACTTC.

This chain links TRBV14 with TRBJ2-7; possibly TRBD2 for D (5 bases). Trimming took off 10 bases at V and 0 bases at J, with 16 bases between the two ends. The CDR3 covers 14 residues. Germline V gives CDR1 SGHDN, CDR2 FVKESK. The CDR3 region has the DNA TGTGCCACCCCCCGACTGCTAGCCTCCTACGAGCAGTACTTC. The encoded protein is CATPRLLASYEQYF.

The chain recombines TRBV4-3 with TRBJ1-2, with D unresolved. Germline CDR1 reads LGHNA; CDR2 reads YSLEER. Trimming left V 4 bases short and J 12 bases short, with 21 bases between. The CDR3 sequence is 14 residues long. In DNA form, the CDR3 reads TGCGCCAGCAGCCGACTTGCGGGAGGGTTCGGCCACACCTTC. Protein sequence: CASSRLAGGFGHTF.

This clonotype was detected only a few times. The genes are TRBV5-4 and TRBJ2-1, with D possibly TRBD2 on 5 matching bases. The CDR3 is 15 amino acids. V was shortened by 2 bases and J by 6 bases, with 15 bases between the two germline ends. CDR1 SGHNT and CDR2 YYREEE come from the germline V gene (reference sequence). The CDR3 protein is CASSFPGIEGNEQFF. The DNA for the CDR3 is TGTGCCAGCAGCTTTCCCGGGATAGAGGGCAATGAGCAGTTCTTC.

This clonotype was recorded many times. This chain links TRBV18 with TRBJ1-1; possible D gene TRBD1, 5 bases. The CDR3 spans 13 residues. Per the germline V gene, CDR1 is KGHSH and CDR2 is LQKENI. Trimming left V 4 bases short and J 3 bases short, with 9 bases between. The CDR3 reads CASSQGYYTEAFF. CDR3 DNA sequence: TGTGCCAGCTCACAGGGGTATTACACTGAAGCTTTCTTT.

V is TRBV30 and J is TRBJ2-7, with 7 bases identical to TRBD1. The V gene's germline CDR1 is GTSNPN and CDR2 SVGIG (reference sequence). V was pared by 0 bases and J by 0 bases, with 5 bases of the junction left unmatched. The CDR3 has 15 residues. CDR3 amino acids: CAWSVRQGSSYEQYF. DNA for the CDR3: TGTGCCTGGAGTGTCCGACAGGGATCCTCCTACGAGCAGTACTTC.

This clonotype was recorded many times. V gene TRBV10-3 combines with J gene TRBJ1-2, with 7 bases that match TRBD1. Germline CDR1 and CDR2: ENHRY and SYGVKD. The CDR3 runs to 14 residues. The junction had 9 bases not matched to a gene; V was cut back by 6 bases and J by 5 bases. CDR3 coding DNA: TGTGCCATCAGCCGACAGGGACGGGATTATGGCTACACCTTC. This codes for CAISRQGRDYGYTF.

This clonotype was detected once. This may be a read error, as it is one base from a much larger clone. V and J are TRBV7-9 and TRBJ2-7; D is unclear. CDR3 size: 14 residues. CDR1 is SEHNR and CDR2 is FQNEAQ in the germline V gene (reference sequence). Trimming took 1 base from V and 3 from J, leaving 10 bases between them. Written as DNA, the CDR3 is TGTGCCAGCAGCTTAGTGGGGTACAACTACGAGCAGTACTTC. Translation: CASSLVGYNYEQYF.

CDR3 nucleotides: TGTGCCAGCAGCTGGACGTACACCGGGGAGCTGTTTTTT. Translated: CASSWTYTGELFF. V usage is TRBV9 and J usage is TRBJ2-2; the D is unclear. Trimming left V 4 bases short and J 3 bases short, with 7 bases between. The CDR3 consists of 13 residues. Germline-derived CDR1 and CDR2 are SGDLS and YYNGEE.

The J gene is TRBJ2-5, the V gene TRBV7-9, with a tentative D call TRBD2 (5 bases). This CDR3 comprises 15 residues. Germline-derived CDR1 and CDR2 are SEHNR and FQNEAQ (reference sequence). The V and J ends lost 5 bases and 5 bases respectively, with 18 bases between them. CDR3 region: CASSGDPRGFETQYF. The CDR3 DNA is TGTGCCAGCAGCGGTGACCCCCGAGGGTTTGAGACCCAGTACTTC.

The sample holds one count of this clonotype. V usage is TRBV4-3 and J usage is TRBJ1-6; D remains ambiguous. This CDR3 is built from 16 residues. The V and J ends lost 0 bases and 8 bases respectively, with 14 bases between them. Germline loops: CDR1 LGHNA, CDR2 YSLEER. This CDR3 is CASSQDPVEVDSPLHF. Here the CDR3 DNA reads TGCGCCAGCAGCCAAGACCCAGTGGAGGTTGATTCACCCCTCCACTTT.

The V gene is TRBV29-1, the J gene TRBJ2-5, with TRBD2 identical over 12 bases. The CDR3 is made up of 13 amino acids. CDR1 and CDR2 from the germline V gene are SQVTM and ANQGSEA. V was pared by 6 bases and J by 8 bases, with 7 bases of the junction left unmatched. CDR3 sequence: CSVRLAGASTQYF. CDR3 bases: TGCAGCGTCAGACTAGCGGGAGCGTCCACCCAGTACTTC.